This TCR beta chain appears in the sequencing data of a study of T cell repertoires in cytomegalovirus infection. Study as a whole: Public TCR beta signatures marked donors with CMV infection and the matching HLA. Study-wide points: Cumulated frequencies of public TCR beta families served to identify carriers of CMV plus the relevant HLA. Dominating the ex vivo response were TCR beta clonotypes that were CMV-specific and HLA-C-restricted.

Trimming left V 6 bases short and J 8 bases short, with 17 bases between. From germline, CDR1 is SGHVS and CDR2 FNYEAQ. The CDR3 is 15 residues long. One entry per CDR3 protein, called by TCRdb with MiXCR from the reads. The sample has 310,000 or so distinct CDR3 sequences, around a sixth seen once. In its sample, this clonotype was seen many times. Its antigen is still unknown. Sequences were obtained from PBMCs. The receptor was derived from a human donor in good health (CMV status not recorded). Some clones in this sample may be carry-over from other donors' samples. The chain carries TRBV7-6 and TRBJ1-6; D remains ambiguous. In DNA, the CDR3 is TGTGCCAGCAGTCAAAGGTTCCCTAAAGATTCACCCCTCCACTTT. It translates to CASSQRFPKDSPLHF.